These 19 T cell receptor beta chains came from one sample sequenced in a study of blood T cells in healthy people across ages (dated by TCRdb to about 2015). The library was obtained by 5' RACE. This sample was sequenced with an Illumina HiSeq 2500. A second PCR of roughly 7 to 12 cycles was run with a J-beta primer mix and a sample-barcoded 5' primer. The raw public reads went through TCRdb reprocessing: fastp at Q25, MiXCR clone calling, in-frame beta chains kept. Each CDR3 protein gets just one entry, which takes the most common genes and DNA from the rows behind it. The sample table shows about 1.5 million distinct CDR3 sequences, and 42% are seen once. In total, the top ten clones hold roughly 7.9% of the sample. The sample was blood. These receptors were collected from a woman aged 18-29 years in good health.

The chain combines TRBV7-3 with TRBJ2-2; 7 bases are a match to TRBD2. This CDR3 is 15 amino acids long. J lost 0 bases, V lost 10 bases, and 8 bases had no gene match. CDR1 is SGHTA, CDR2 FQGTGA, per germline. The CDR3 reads CATGPGLTNTGELFF. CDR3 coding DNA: TGTGCCACCGGACCGGGACTAACGAACACCGGGGAGCTGTTTTTT.

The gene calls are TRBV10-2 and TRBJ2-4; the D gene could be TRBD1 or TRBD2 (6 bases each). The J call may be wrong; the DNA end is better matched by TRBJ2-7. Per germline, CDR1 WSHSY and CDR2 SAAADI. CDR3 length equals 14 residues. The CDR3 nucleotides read TGCGCCAGCACCCTGGACTGGGGGGCGTACGAGCAGTACTTC. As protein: CASTLDWGAYEQYF.

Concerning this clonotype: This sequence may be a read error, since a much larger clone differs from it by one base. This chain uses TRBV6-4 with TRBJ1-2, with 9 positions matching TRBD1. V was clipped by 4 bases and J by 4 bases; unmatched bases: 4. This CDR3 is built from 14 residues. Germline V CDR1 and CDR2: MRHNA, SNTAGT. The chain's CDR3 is CASSAETGGYGYTF. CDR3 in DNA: TGTGCCAGCAGTGCCGAGACAGGGGGCTATGGCTACACCTTC.

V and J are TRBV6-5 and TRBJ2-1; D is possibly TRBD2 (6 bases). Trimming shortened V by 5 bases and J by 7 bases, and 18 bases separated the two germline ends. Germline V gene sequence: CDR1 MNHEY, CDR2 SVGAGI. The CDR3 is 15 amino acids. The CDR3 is CASSTRIGEVNEQFF. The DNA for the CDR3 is TGTGCCAGCAGTACCCGCATCGGGGAGGTGAATGAGCAGTTCTTC.

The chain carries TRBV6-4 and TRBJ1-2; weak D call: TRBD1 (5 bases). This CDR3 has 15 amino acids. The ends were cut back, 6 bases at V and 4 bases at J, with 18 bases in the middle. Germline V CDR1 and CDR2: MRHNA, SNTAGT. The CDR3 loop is CASSPDLFGGYGYTF. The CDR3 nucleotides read TGTGCCAGCAGCCCCGATTTGTTCGGGGGCTATGGCTACACCTTC.

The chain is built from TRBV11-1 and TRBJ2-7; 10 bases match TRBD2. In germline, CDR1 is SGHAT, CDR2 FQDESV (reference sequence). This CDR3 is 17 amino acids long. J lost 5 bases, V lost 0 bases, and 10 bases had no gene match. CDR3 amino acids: CASSLATSGAKPHEQYF. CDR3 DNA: TGTGCCAGCAGCTTAGCCACTAGCGGGGCCAAACCCCACGAGCAGTACTTC.

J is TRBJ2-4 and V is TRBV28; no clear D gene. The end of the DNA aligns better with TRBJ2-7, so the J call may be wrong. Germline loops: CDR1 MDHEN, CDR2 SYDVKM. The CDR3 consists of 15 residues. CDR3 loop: CASSSRVSLDYEQYF. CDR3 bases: TGTGCCAGCAGTTCCCGGGTTAGCCTTGACTACGAGCAGTACTTC.

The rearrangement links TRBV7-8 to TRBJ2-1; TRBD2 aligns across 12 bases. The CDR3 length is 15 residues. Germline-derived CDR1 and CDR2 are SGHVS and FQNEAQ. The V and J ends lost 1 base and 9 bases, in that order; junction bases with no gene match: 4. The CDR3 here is CASSLETSGSFEQFF. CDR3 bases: TGTGCCAGCAGCTTAGAGACTAGCGGGAGTTTTGAGCAGTTCTTC.

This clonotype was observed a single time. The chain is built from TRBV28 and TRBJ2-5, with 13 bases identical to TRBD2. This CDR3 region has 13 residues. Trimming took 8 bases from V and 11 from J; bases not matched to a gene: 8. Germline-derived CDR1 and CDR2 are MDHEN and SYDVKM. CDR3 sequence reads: CASGTSGINEQYF. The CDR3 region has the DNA TGTGCCAGCGGGACTAGCGGGATTAATGAGCAGTACTTC.

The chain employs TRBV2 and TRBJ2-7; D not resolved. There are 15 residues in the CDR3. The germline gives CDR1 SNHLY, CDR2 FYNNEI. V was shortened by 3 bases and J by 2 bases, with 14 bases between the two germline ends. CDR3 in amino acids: CASSDRSSNPYEQYF. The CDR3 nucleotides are TGTGCCAGCAGTGATAGGAGCTCCAACCCCTACGAGCAGTACTTC. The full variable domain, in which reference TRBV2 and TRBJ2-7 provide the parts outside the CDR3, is EPEVTQTPSHQVTQMGQEVILRCVPISNHLYFYWYRQILGQKVEFLVSFYNNEISEKSEIFDDQFSVERPDGSNFTLKIRSTKLEDSAMYFCASSDRSSNPYEQYFGPGTRLTVT.

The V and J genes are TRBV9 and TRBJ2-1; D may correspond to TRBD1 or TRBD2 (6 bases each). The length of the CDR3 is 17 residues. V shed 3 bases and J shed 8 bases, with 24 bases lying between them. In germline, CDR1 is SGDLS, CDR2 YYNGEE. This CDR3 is CASSARVRGARGDEQFF. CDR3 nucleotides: TGTGCCAGCAGCGCTCGGGTGAGGGGGGCCAGAGGGGATGAGCAGTTCTTC.

The CDR3 is CASSFGPPQETQYF. DNA of the CDR3: TGTGCCAGCAGCTTTGGCCCCCCGCAAGAGACCCAGTACTTC. V and J are TRBV5-5 and TRBJ2-5; D not certain. Germline V gene data show CDR1 as SGHKS and CDR2 as YYEKEE (reference sequence). This CDR3 comprises 14 residues. V was trimmed by 2 bases and J by 2 bases, leaving 10 bases between them.

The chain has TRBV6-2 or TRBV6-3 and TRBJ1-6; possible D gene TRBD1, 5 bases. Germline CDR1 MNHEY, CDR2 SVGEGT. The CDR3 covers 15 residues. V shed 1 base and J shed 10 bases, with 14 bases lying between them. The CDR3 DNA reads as TGTGCCAGCAGTTACTTCCCGCCAAGGGACTCACCCCTCCACTTT. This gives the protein CASSYFPPRDSPLHF.

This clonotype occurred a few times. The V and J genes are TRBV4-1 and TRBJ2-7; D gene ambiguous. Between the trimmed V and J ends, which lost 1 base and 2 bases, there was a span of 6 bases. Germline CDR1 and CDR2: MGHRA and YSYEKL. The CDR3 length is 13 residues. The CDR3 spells CASSQGHAYEQYF. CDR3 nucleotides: TGCGCCAGCAGCCAAGGGCATGCCTACGAGCAGTACTTC.

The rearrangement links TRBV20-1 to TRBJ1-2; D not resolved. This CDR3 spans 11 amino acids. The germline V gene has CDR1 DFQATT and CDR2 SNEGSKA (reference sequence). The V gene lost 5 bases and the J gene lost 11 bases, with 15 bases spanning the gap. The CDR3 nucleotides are TGCAGTGCTCCCGGGAAGTGGCCTTACACCTTC. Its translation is CSAPGKWPYTF.

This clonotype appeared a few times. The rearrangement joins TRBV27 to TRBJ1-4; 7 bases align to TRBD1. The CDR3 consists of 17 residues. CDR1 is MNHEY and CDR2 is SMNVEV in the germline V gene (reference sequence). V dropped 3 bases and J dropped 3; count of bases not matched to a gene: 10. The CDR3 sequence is CASSFSMDRKANEKLFF. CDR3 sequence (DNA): TGTGCCAGCAGTTTCTCGATGGACAGGAAGGCTAATGAAAAACTGTTTTTT.

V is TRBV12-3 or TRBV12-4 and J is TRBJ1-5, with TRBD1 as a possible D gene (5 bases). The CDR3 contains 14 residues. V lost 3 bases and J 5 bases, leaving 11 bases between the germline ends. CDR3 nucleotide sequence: TGTGCCAGCAGTTTCGTTCAGGGATATCAGCCCCAGCATTTT. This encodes CASSFVQGYQPQHF.

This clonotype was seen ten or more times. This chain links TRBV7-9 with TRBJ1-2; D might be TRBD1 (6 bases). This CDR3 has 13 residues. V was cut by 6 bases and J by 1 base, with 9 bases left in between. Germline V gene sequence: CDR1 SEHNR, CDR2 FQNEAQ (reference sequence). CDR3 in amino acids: CASSSDSNYGYTF. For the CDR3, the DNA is TGTGCCAGCAGTTCGGACAGTAACTATGGCTACACCTTC.

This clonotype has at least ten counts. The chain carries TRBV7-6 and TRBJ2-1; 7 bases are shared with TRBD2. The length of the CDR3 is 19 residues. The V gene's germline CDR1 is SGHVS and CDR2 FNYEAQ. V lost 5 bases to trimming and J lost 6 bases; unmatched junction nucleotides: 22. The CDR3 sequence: CASSAAWEGTDPQGNEQFF. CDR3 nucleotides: TGTGCCAGCAGCGCGGCATGGGAGGGGACGGACCCTCAGGGCAATGAGCAGTTCTTC. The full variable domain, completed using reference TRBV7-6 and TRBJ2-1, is GAGVSQSPRYKVTKRGQDVALRCDPISGHVSLYWYRQALGQGPEFLTYFNYEAQQDKSGLPNDRFSAERPEGSISTLTIQRTEQRDSAMYRCASSAAWEGTDPQGNEQFFGPGTRLTVL.